This T cell receptor (beta chain) was identified during a study of blood T cells in healthy people across ages. This clonotype was recorded many times. V lost 4 bases, J lost 2 bases, and 9 bases lay in between. Looked up from germline, CDR1 is SGHTA and CDR2 is FQGTGA. CDR3 size: 15 residues. A second PCR, run for about 7 to 11 cycles, used a sample-barcoded 5' primer plus a J-beta primer mix. TCRdb ran MiXCR on the 5' RACE reads and lists one entry per CDR3 protein. The sample lists around 650,000 distinct CDR3 sequences; about 34% were seen once. Sequencing was carried out using blood. The rearrangement uses TRBV7-3 and TRBJ2-6, with D perhaps TRBD1 (5 bases). The sequence derives from a woman over 75 in good health. The CDR3 nucleotides read TGTGCCAGCAGCTCTACAGGCCCTGGGGCCAACGTCCTGACTTTC. Its protein is CASSSTGPGANVLTF.